This entry describes one T cell receptor beta chain. Original analysis: Estimates of nucleated cell counts were drawn from the amplification of reference gene primers. Some clones are missing from TCRdb's copy, which holds only in-frame ones; the method was immunoSEQ multiplex PCR. V and J calls plus clone size are reproduced from that table; the DNA served to infer D and trimming. The table lists under 250,000 clones, approximately 80% of them singletons, with less than 3.5% in the top ten. The data are from a study of blood T cell repertoires in COVID-19. At the level of the study: The study drew acute and convalescent COVID-19 samples from the United States, Italy and Spain. T cells, B-cell-depleted T cells, or PBMCs supplied cDNA or gDNA.

The V end lost 2 bases, the J end lost 1 base, and 8 bases lay between the germline ends. CDR1 and CDR2 from the germline V gene are SQVTM and ANQGSEA. There are 13 residues in the CDR3. Sequenced: peripheral blood. The gene calls are TRBV29-1 and TRBJ1-1; perhaps TRBD1 as D (6 bases). The origin of this receptor is a woman between 18 and 29 years old with acute or convalescent COVID-19. CDR3 in amino acids: CSVERTENTEAFF. The CDR3 coding sequence is TGCAGCGTTGAAAGGACAGAGAACACTGAAGCTTTCTTT.